One sample yielded the 6 T cell receptor beta chains listed below, sequenced in a study of T cell clusters in autoimmune cytopenias. Each sample's input was 200 to 300 ng genomic DNA, 35,000 to 40,000 genome equivalents. One tube held mixed TRB-A and TRB-B primer pools for touch-down PCR. TCRdb re-called the multiplex PCR reads; every CDR3 protein appears as one record, without DNA. Its table records about 3,000 distinct CDR3 sequences. The specimen sequenced was peripheral blood. The receptors originated from a human donor with an autoimmune cytopenia or autoimmune hepatitis (not recorded which).

Considering frequency, this clonotype is medium-sized (0.01 to 0.1%). The V gene is TRBV24-1, the J gene TRBJ2-3; the TRBD2 assignment by TCRdb is unverifiable without DNA. This CDR3 has 15 amino acids. Germline CDR1 reads KGHDR; CDR2 reads SFDVKD. The CDR3 reads CATGTSGSGTDTQYF.

This clonotype registers medium-sized by frequency. The genes are TRBV13 and TRBJ2-7. There are 12 residues in the CDR3. Looked up from germline, CDR1 is PRHDT and CDR2 is FYEKMQ (reference sequence). CDR3 amino acids: CASSSLGWEQYF.

This chain connects TRBV11-2 to TRBJ1-6; TCRdb reports TRBD1, a call that lacks DNA to check it against. The CDR3 loop spans 15 amino acids. Germline lookup yields CDR1 SGHAT and CDR2 FQNNGV. CDR3 amino acids: CASSLQGTYNSPLHF.

The chain uses TRBV20-1 and TRBJ2-1; TCRdb gives TRBD1 as the D gene, but with no DNA this cannot be confirmed. Germline values: CDR1 DFQATT, CDR2 SNEGSKA (reference sequence). CDR3 length: 15 residues. The CDR3 is CSARDPGGAADEQFF.

The V call is TRBV20-1, the J call TRBJ2-3; TCRdb gives TRBD1 as the D gene, but with no DNA this cannot be confirmed. Germline V lookup: CDR1 DFQATT, CDR2 SNEGSKA (reference sequence). CDR3 length: 13 amino acids. This chain's CDR3 is CSATRTSPDTQYF.

The gene calls are TRBV11-2 and TRBJ2-2; there is no DNA to check the TCRdb D call of TRBD2. Germline V lookup: CDR1 SGHAT, CDR2 FQNNGV. The CDR3 runs to 16 residues. CDR3: CASSLGVRAGDGELFF. Using reference TRBV11-2 and TRBJ2-2 for the parts outside the CDR3, the full variable domain is EAGVAQSPRYKIIEKRQSVAFWCNPISGHATLYWYQQILGQGPKLLIQFQNNGVVDDSQLPKDRFSAERLKGVDSTLKIQPAKLEDSAVYLCASSLGVRAGDGELFFGEGSRLTVL.